This T cell receptor beta chain was retrieved from a study of blood T cell repertoires in COVID-19 (dated by TCRdb to 2018 to 2021). For the wider study: Collaborator samples came from the United States, Italy and Spain and covered acute and convalescent phases of COVID-19. Where available, HLA class I and class II types were obtained from metadata supplied by the sample provider rather than from assay-based typing. A de-identified subject ID, COVID-19 status, age in years and sex were almost always included in the sample metadata. The dataset comprised deeply sampled blood TCRbeta repertoires from subjects exposed to, actively infected with, or recovered from COVID-19. The repertoires were released in a freely available public database meant as a resource for research on the immune response to SARS-CoV-2. The prospective study material was composed of cDNA or gDNA derived from T cells, B-cell-depleted T cells, or PBMCs. The samples were drawn from the first 160 participants of the ongoing ImmuneRACE study and from over a thousand subjects provided by 6 global collaborators.

A second Seattle source provided samples from volunteer blood donors who had recovered from COVID-19. The collaborating institutions used their own protocols to collect whole blood in K2EDTA tubes. Collaborator samples were shipped for TCRbeta analysis as frozen whole blood, isolated PBMCs, or DNA extracted from either sample type. Here is what the overall study found, with its caveats: How much clinical and demographic metadata was included differed by source and by participant, and the metadata was provided uncurated.

TCRbeta CDR3 regions were amplified from genomic DNA by means of the immunoSEQ Assay, a bias-controlled multiplex PCR. The original pipeline was this. Within the assay, amplification of reference gene primers was used to estimate how many nucleated cells each sample contained. Sequence reads were collapsed and filtered to measure the absolute abundance of every unique TCRbeta CDR3 rearrangement. For each sample, productive Simpson clonality was calculated by taking the square root of Simpson's diversity index across productive rearrangements. Sourced from immuneACCESS, this table was stored by TCRdb with only in-frame sequences that have V and J called. A share of the clones is absent; for the studies checked, an unresolved V gene accounts for under half, and the remainder has no known explanation. That table supplies the V and J calls and clone size; D and trimming were determined from the DNA. Within this sample are around 250,000 clones, with about four fifths of them counted one time only. Of the sample, approximately 1.8% is held by the ten largest clones.

V has 7 bases trimmed and J has 5 bases trimmed; junction bases matching no gene number 13. Inclusive of the bounding cysteine and phenylalanine, the CDR3 is 18 residues long. Only CDR3 DNA is held: 54 bases, read in frame from base 1. CDR1 and CDR2 are drawn from the germline V gene (reference sequence): LGHDT, YNNKEL. With respect to this clone: What this receptor recognizes is not known. Per-base qualities were not stored, and no clone one base away is much larger.

The TCR comes from a man aged 25-45 years who had recovered from COVID-19. Sequences were obtained from peripheral blood. The V and J segments used are TRBV3-1 (or the pseudogene TRBV3-2) and TRBJ2-1; TRBD2 fits 14 bases in the junction. The DNA sequence is given as TGTGCCAGCACCCGGACTAGCGGGGGGCCGATCCTAGACAATGAGCAGTTCTTC. Its protein reads: CASTRTSGGPILDNEQFF.